The source of this T cell receptor (beta chain) is a study of T-cell memory formation after mild COVID-19. About the research overall: For the most part, TCR clusters were specific to one donor. Study results and limitations: CD4+ clones that contracted lay mainly in CM and EM; CD8+ ones lay in EMRA. Certain responding clones were present in pre-infection memory, suggesting participation of cross-reactive memory.

The CDR3 loop spans 15 amino acids. Germline-derived CDR1 and CDR2 are SQVTM and ANQGSEA. The junction had 8 bases not matched to a gene; V was cut back by 7 bases and J by 4 bases. This clonotype came up many times. Its antigen is unidentified. TCRdb fed the 5' RACE reads into MiXCR, producing one record per CDR3 protein. The table has a few hundred thousand distinct CDR3 sequences, nearly 25% seen once; the top ten hold 12%. The clonotype was recovered from an adult woman who had mild COVID-19 (a few samples of this study predate the infection). Cell type and time point are not known. The J gene is TRBJ2-1, the V gene TRBV29-1; 12 bases map to TRBD2. The source material was PBMCs or a T cell subset sorted from them (not recorded which). CDR3 loop: CSATSGRPMYNEQFF. The CDR3 DNA sequence: TGCAGCGCTACTAGCGGGAGGCCGATGTACAATGAGCAGTTCTTC.